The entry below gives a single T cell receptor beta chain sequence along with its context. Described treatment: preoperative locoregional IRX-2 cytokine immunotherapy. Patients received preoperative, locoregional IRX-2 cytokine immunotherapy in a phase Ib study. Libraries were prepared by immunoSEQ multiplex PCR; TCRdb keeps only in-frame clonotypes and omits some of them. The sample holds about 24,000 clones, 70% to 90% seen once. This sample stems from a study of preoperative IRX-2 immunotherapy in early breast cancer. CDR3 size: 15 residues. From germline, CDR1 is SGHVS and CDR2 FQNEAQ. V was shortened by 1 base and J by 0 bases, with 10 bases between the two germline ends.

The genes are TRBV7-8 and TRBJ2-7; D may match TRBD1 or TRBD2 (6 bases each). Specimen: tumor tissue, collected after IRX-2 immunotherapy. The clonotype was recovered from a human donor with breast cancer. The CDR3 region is CASSLVRGPSYEQYF. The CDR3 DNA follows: TGTGCCAGCAGCTTAGTCCGGGGGCCCTCCTACGAGCAGTACTTC.